These 24 T cell receptor beta chains were all obtained from the same sample, sequenced in a study of T cell responses to AZD1222 COVID-19 vaccine. TCRdb's copy holds only in-frame clones and misses some; the assay was immunoSEQ multiplex PCR. The data show about 100,000 clones, 80% to 85% seen once. The sample in question was peripheral blood, obtained on day 0 of AZD1222 vaccination. These receptors were taken from an adult in good health.

This clone showed up just once. V gene TRBV14 combines with J gene TRBJ1-1; 9 bases match TRBD1. The junction had 7 bases not matched to a gene; V was cut back by 4 bases and J by 1 base. The CDR3 runs to 16 residues. CDR1 SGHDN and CDR2 FVKESK come from the germline V gene. The CDR3 protein is CASSLLRDRENTEAFF. The CDR3 DNA reads TGTGCCAGCAGCCTTCTCCGGGACAGGGAGAACACTGAAGCTTTCTTT. The full variable domain, its missing parts supplied by reference TRBV14 and TRBJ1-1, is EAGVTQFPSHSVIEKGQTVTLRCDPISGHDNLYWYRRVMGKEIKFLLHFVKESKQDESGMPNNRFLAERTGGTYSTLKVQPAELEDSGVYFCASSLLRDRENTEAFFGQGTRLTVV.

In its sample, this clone was seen a few times. The chain is built from TRBV5-1 and TRBJ1-1; D is unclear. Germline assignment: CDR1 SGHRS and CDR2 YFSETQ. With 3 bases removed from V and 4 bases from J, the gap between germline ends came to 10 bases. This CDR3 is built from 13 residues. This chain's CDR3 is CASSSDGITEAFF. DNA for the CDR3: TGCGCCAGCAGCTCCGACGGGATCACTGAAGCTTTCTTT.

CDR3 DNA sequence: TGCGCCAGCAGGGTCGGGTCTGACGGCAATCAGCCCCAGCATTTT. Its protein is CASRVGSDGNQPQHF. The rearrangement joins TRBV5-1 to TRBJ1-5; no clear D. The CDR3 contains 15 residues. V was cut by 5 bases and J by 2 bases, with 14 bases left in between. Germline V gene data show CDR1 as SGHRS and CDR2 as YFSETQ.

The gene calls are TRBV13 and TRBJ1-6; 7 positions match TRBD1. CDR1 and CDR2 from the germline V gene are PRHDT and FYEKMQ (reference sequence). CDR3 length: 15 residues. V lost 3 bases to trimming and J lost 9 bases; unmatched junction nucleotides: 8. In DNA, the CDR3 is TGTGCCAGCAGCTTGGAAGACAGGGCGAGTTCACCCCTCCACTTT. It is translated as CASSLEDRASSPLHF.

This clone was counted between two and nine times. The chain joins TRBV5-6 to TRBJ2-7, with D perhaps being TRBD1 or TRBD2 (5 bases each). The V gene lost 1 base and the J gene lost 4 bases, with 9 bases spanning the gap. Germline CDR1 reads SGHDT; CDR2 reads YYEEEE. The CDR3 has 13 residues. This CDR3 reads CASSLYGAYEQYF. The CDR3, as DNA: TGTGCCAGCAGCTTGTACGGGGCTTACGAGCAGTACTTC.

CDR3 sequence: CASSTQGGNTEAFF. CDR3 nucleotide sequence: TGTGCCAGTAGTACACAGGGTGGGAACACTGAAGCTTTCTTT. The genes are TRBV19 and TRBJ1-1, with a tentative D call TRBD1 (6 bases). V was pared by 4 bases and J by 1 base, with 10 bases between. The length of the CDR3 is 14 residues. Germline lookup yields CDR1 LNHDA and CDR2 SQIVND (reference sequence).

The V and J genes are TRBV6-5 and TRBJ1-3; D gene uncertain. Looked up from germline, CDR1 is MNHEY and CDR2 is SVGAGI. V was pared by 0 bases and J by 0 bases, with 9 bases between. The CDR3 is 16 residues long. CDR3 coding DNA: TGTGCCAGCAGTTACTCCCTCTCGTCCTCTGGAAACACCATATATTTT. Its translation is CASSYSLSSSGNTIYF.

The chain links TRBV29-1 to TRBJ2-1; 13 nucleotides align to TRBD2. The CDR3 consists of 13 residues. With V trimmed by 7 bases and J by 8 bases, 5 bases remained unmatched. The germline V gene has CDR1 SQVTM and CDR2 ANQGSEA. CDR3 loop: CSAKGLAGDEQFF. CDR3 bases: TGCAGCGCCAAAGGACTAGCGGGAGATGAGCAGTTCTTC.

This clone was seen just once. This chain joins TRBV5-1 and TRBJ2-7; D is tentatively TRBD1 or TRBD2 (5 bases each). CDR1 is SGHRS and CDR2 is YFSETQ in the germline V gene. The CDR3 consists of 14 residues. Trimming took 4 bases from V and 0 from J, leaving 11 bases between them. CDR3 sequence: CASSRGPSSYEQYF. The CDR3 bases are TGCGCCAGCAGCCGGGGCCCAAGCTCCTACGAGCAGTACTTC.

This clone appeared a few times. CDR3 in DNA: TGTGCCAGCAGCTTAAGGGGACAGGGAAACACCGGGGAGCTGTTTTTT. Translating it yields CASSLRGQGNTGELFF. The rearrangement uses TRBV7-6 and TRBJ2-2; the match to TRBD1 covers 9 bases. The CDR3 has 16 amino acids. The junction had 3 bases not matched to a gene; V was cut back by 2 bases and J by 2 bases. The germline CDR1 and CDR2 sequences are SGHVS and FNYEAQ.

The rearrangement joins TRBV6-2 or TRBV6-3 to TRBJ2-7; 12 bases are shared with TRBD2. Per germline, CDR1 MNHEY and CDR2 SVGEGT. Trimming took 3 bases from V and 1 from J; bases not matched to a gene: 4. CDR3 length: 16 residues. CDR3 sequence: CASSYPGLAGSYEQYF. The CDR3 DNA follows: TGTGCCAGCAGTTATCCGGGACTAGCGGGTTCCTACGAGCAGTACTTC.

The chain links TRBV7-9 to TRBJ1-4; 8 nucleotides align to TRBD1. This CDR3 has 14 amino acids. CDR1 is SEHNR and CDR2 is FQNEAQ in the germline V gene (reference sequence). With 4 bases clipped from V and 6 bases from J, the junction kept 4 bases outside the gene matches. This CDR3 is CASSYGQGDEKLFF. The CDR3 DNA reads TGTGCCAGCAGCTATGGACAGGGTGATGAAAAACTGTTTTTT.

This clone has just one count. This chain links TRBV24-1 with TRBJ1-3, with D possibly being TRBD1 (5 bases). Trimming cost V 4 bases and J 2 bases, with 17 bases left between them. CDR3 size: 17 residues. The V gene's germline CDR1 is KGHDR and CDR2 SFDVKD. The DNA of the CDR3 is TGTGCCACCAGTGACCCTAGGACATCTCCGACTGGAAACACCATATATTTT. It translates to CATSDPRTSPTGNTIYF.

The chain joins TRBV7-2 to TRBJ1-3; D is possibly TRBD1 (6 bases). V gave up 3 bases and J gave up 5 bases, with 11 bases separating them. The CDR3 is made up of 14 amino acids. Germline CDR1 SGHTA, CDR2 FQGNSA. The CDR3 sequence is CASSFGGFRNTIYF. In DNA, the CDR3 is TGTGCCAGCAGCTTCGGGGGCTTCAGAAACACCATATATTTT.

The rearrangement joins TRBV5-1 to TRBJ1-1, with a weak D call TRBD1 (5 bases). Trimming removed 0 bases at V and 8 bases at J, with 8 bases between. Germline CDR1 SGHRS, CDR2 YFSETQ. This CDR3 is built from 12 residues. The chain's CDR3 is CASSLAGMEAFF. The CDR3, as DNA: TGCGCCAGCAGCTTGGCAGGGATGGAAGCTTTCTTT.

The chain couples TRBV12-3 or TRBV12-4 to TRBJ2-6; D not resolved. The CDR3 runs 13 residues. V was pared by 6 bases and J by 0 bases, with 3 bases between. CDR3 in DNA: TGTGCCAGCAGGGGCTCTGGGGCCAACGTCCTGACTTTC. Its protein is CASRGSGANVLTF.

V gene TRBV9 combines with J gene TRBJ2-7, with a weak D call TRBD1 (5 bases). V shed 3 bases and J shed 5 bases, with 6 bases lying between them. There are 11 residues in the CDR3. Germline CDR1 SGDLS, CDR2 YYNGEE. CDR3 loop: CASSGGHEQYF. In nucleotides, the CDR3 is TGTGCCAGCAGCGGGGGCCACGAGCAGTACTTC.

This clone has only one observation. V usage is TRBV11-3 and J usage is TRBJ2-1, with 14 nucleotides matching TRBD2. The CDR3 consists of 18 residues. Germline CDR1 is SGHNT and CDR2 is YENEEA. J gave up 5 bases and V 1 base, and 7 bases lay outside the gene matches. For the CDR3, the DNA is TGTGCCAGCAGCTTAGTTCTGACTAGCGGGAGGGGTAACAATGAGCAGTTCTTC. Protein: CASSLVLTSGRGNNEQFF.

This clone showed up just once. The rearrangement uses TRBV15 and TRBJ2-1, with D perhaps assigned TRBD1 or TRBD2 (5 bases each). This CDR3 comprises 16 residues. Trimming pared 1 base from V and 0 bases from J, leaving 10 bases between. The germline V gene has CDR1 LNHNV and CDR2 YYDKDF (reference sequence). CDR3 sequence: CATSRGGSSSYNEQFF. CDR3 nucleotides: TGTGCCACCAGCAGAGGGGGGAGTTCCTCCTACAATGAGCAGTTCTTC.

The chain employs TRBV12-3 or TRBV12-4 and TRBJ2-7; D is unclear. The CDR3 spans 13 residues. Between the trimmed V and J ends, which lost 3 bases and 8 bases, there was a span of 14 bases. For the CDR3, the DNA is TGTGCCAGCAGTTTGATCGTCGAAGGCCAGCAGTACTTC. Encoded protein: CASSLIVEGQQYF.

V usage is TRBV24-1 and J usage is TRBJ2-1; TRBD1 matches at 9 bases. Trimming removed 3 bases from V and 8 bases from J; junction bases left unmatched: 19. There are 19 residues in the CDR3. Germline V CDR1 and CDR2: KGHDR, SFDVKD. The CDR3 region has the DNA TGTGCCACCAGTGATGCCCCGGGACAGGGATCATTCTGGAGGCATGAGCAGTTCTTC. Residues: CATSDAPGQGSFWRHEQFF.

The V gene is TRBV7-2, the J gene TRBJ2-3; TRBD2 matches at 12 bases. J gave up 4 bases and V 2 bases, and 4 bases lay outside the gene matches. This CDR3 is 16 amino acids long. Germline assignment: CDR1 SGHTA and CDR2 FQGNSA. The DNA of the CDR3 is TGTGCCAGCAGCTTACGGCTAGCGGGAGGGTCAGATACGCAGTATTTT. It yields the protein CASSLRLAGGSDTQYF.

The rearrangement links TRBV2 to TRBJ2-3, with 7 bases matching TRBD2. V lost 5 bases to trimming and J lost 0 bases; unmatched junction nucleotides: 8. Germline CDR1 and CDR2: SNHLY and FYNNEI. CDR3 length: 16 amino acids. CDR3 coding DNA: TGTGCCAGCAGTCCCCTCCTAGCGGTGAGCACAGATACGCAGTATTTT. It yields the protein CASSPLLAVSTDTQYF.

This chain joins TRBV4-1 and TRBJ2-2, with D hard to call. Trimming removed 1 base from V and 4 bases from J, with 10 bases in between. The germline V gene has CDR1 MGHRA and CDR2 YSYEKL. The CDR3 is made up of 15 amino acids. The CDR3 coding sequence is TGCGCCAGCAGCCAAGGTTTGAGTGCCACCGGGGAGCTGTTTTTT. As protein: CASSQGLSATGELFF.